This T cell receptor (beta chain) was captured by sequencing in a study of T cells in women clearing cervical HPV infection. About the study: Women with histologically confirmed HPV16-related CIN3 or worse, 2 with invasive cancer, served as cases.

V dropped 5 bases and J dropped 1; count of bases not matched to a gene: 10. The CDR3 consists of 16 residues. Germline CDR1 is MDHEN and CDR2 is SYDVKM. Generated by immunoSEQ multiplex PCR, the TCRdb table keeps only in-frame clones and is missing some. This sample's table reports 40,000 to 60,000 clones. A remark on this clone: From the germline J gene comes the end of the CDR3, since the read stops 3 residues before it.

The rearrangement links TRBV28 to TRBJ1-1; 7 bases line up with TRBD1. What was sequenced was blood buffy coat. This clonotype originated in a woman between 18 and 75 years old with a cervical HPV16 infection that either progressed to CIN3+ or cleared (not recorded which). The DNA read from the CDR3 is TGTGCCAGCAGTGACCGACAGGGCGGGAGGAACACTGAA. Its protein is CASSDRQGGRNTE. Given in full, the CDR3 is CASSDRQGGRNTEAFF.